Following are 3 T cell receptor beta chains from one sample sequenced in a study of blood T cell repertoires in COVID-19. Data came from immunoSEQ multiplex PCR; TCRdb stores just in-frame clones and leaves some out. The sample contains more than 200,000 clones, approximately 81% of which appear only once. Specimen: peripheral blood. The source is a man between 60 and 70 years old with acute or convalescent COVID-19.

The CDR3 DNA follows: TGTGCCAGCTCATCAACGGGACAAGGCACAGATACGCAGTATTTT. This translates into CASSSTGQGTDTQYF. V gene TRBV18 combines with J gene TRBJ2-3; D may be TRBD1 (6 bases). Germline V gene sequence: CDR1 KGHSH, CDR2 LQKENI. Trimming took off 5 bases at V and 1 base at J, with 13 bases between the two ends. This CDR3 contains 15 residues.

This rearrangement joins TRBV11-2 to TRBJ1-2, with 7 bases identical to TRBD1. The J segment lost 8 bases and the V segment lost 5 bases, leaving 11 bases of the junction unmatched. CDR1 is SGHAT, CDR2 FQNNGV, per germline. The CDR3 runs 14 residues. For the CDR3, the DNA is TGTGCCAGCAGCCACCCGGACAGGAGGAGCGGCTACACCTTC. Translated, it gives CASSHPDRRSGYTF.

The V call is TRBV7-3, the J call TRBJ2-2; the D is unclear. CDR1 and CDR2 from the germline V gene are SGHTA and FQGTGA. There are 16 residues in the CDR3. V lost 5 bases and J lost 0, with 13 bases in between. CDR3 loop: CASSRHAVANTGELFF. In DNA form, the CDR3 reads TGTGCCAGCAGCCGCCATGCGGTAGCGAACACCGGGGAGCTGTTTTTT.